The sequence of this T cell receptor beta chain was determined in a study of blood T cell dynamics during melanoma immunotherapy. Overall study: First-line therapy was either pembrolizumab or nivolumab with ipilimumab for metastatic melanoma.

As for this clone: What it recognizes is unknown.

A fixed DNA input of about 320 ng was used per bulk PBMC sample. The method was immunoSEQ multiplex PCR; TCRdb's version includes in-frame clones alone and lacks a portion of them. The sample includes approximately 13,000 clones, about nine tenths seen only once; the top ten take approximately 6.6%. General study results and limits: Clones driving repertoire changes may be melanoma-specific or general immune activation.

This CDR3 region has 14 residues. Trimming cost V 5 bases and J 5 bases, with 14 bases left between them. Germline values: CDR1 SEHNR, CDR2 FQNEAQ (reference sequence). Time point meaning: pre-treatment baseline. Sampling occurred pretreatment (T0) and at week 3 (W3), after cycle one of checkpoint blockade. The genes are TRBV7-9 and TRBJ2-3; possibly TRBD2 for D (6 bases). The source of this sequence is a human donor with melanoma. Sequencing used blood, obtained from a patient treated with checkpoint blockade. In DNA, the CDR3 is TGTGCCAGCAGCGGGGAGCGGGTGATAGATACGCAGTATTTT. It yields the protein CASSGERVIDTQYF.